A single sample is the source of the 2 T cell receptor beta chains below, sequenced in a study of CD8 T cells in ankylosing spondylitis. These receptors' antigens are unknown. Study-wide points: The study identified a TCR beta motif of roughly eight highly homologous variants that appeared characteristic of ankylosing spondylitis blood.

TCRdb processed the 5' RACE reads anew with MiXCR; each CDR3 protein has one entry. The sample has around 770,000 distinct CDR3 sequences, around 20% seen once; the top ten hold roughly a fifth. Input material: blood, either unsorted or a sorted T cell fraction (not recorded which). These receptor sequences come from a male donor with ankylosing spondylitis.

The table lists this clonotype with a few counts. The V call is TRBV9, the J call TRBJ1-1; TRBD1 matches at 7 bases. The junction had 3 bases not matched to a gene; V was cut back by 4 bases and J by 6 bases. The CDR3 consists of 12 residues. Germline-derived CDR1 and CDR2 are SGDLS and YYNGEE. CDR3 bases: TGTGCCAGCAGCATGACAGGGTCTGAAGCTTTCTTT. Translation gives CASSMTGSEAFF.

Concerning this clonotype: The junction differs from germline at one of its ends, possibly a read error. CDR3 residues: CASSPPNGELFF. The CDR3 nucleotides read TGTGCTAGCAGCCCACCGAACGGGGAGCTGTTTTTT. The chain is built from TRBV7-7 and TRBJ2-2; D remains unclear. The germline V gene has CDR1 SSHAT and CDR2 FNYEAQ (reference sequence). The CDR3 is made up of 12 amino acids.